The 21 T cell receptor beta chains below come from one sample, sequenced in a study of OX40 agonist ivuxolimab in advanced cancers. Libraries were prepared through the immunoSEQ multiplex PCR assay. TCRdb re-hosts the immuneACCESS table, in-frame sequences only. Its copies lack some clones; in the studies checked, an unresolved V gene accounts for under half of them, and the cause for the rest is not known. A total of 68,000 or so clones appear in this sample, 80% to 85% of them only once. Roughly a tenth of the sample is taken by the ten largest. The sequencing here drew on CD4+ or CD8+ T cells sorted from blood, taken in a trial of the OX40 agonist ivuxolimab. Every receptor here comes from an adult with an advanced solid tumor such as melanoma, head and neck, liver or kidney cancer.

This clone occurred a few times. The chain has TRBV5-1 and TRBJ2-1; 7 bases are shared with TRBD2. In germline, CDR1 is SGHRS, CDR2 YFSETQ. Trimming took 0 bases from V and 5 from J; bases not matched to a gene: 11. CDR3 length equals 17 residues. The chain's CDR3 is CASSLVFTLAENNEQFF. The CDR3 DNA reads TGCGCCAGCAGCTTGGTTTTTACCCTAGCGGAGAACAATGAGCAGTTCTTC.

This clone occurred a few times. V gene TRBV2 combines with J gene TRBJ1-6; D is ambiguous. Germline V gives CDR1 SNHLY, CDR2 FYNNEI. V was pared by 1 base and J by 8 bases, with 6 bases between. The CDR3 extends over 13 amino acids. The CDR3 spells CASSEVEDSPLHF. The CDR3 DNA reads TGTGCCAGCAGTGAAGTTGAAGATTCACCCCTCCACTTT.

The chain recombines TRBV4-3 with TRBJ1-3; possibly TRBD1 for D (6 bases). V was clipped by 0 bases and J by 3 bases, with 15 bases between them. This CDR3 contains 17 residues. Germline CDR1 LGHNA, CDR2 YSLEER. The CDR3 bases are TGCGCCAGCAGCCAAGATGCATCAGGGGCTGGTGGAAACACCATATATTTT. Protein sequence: CASSQDASGAGGNTIYF.

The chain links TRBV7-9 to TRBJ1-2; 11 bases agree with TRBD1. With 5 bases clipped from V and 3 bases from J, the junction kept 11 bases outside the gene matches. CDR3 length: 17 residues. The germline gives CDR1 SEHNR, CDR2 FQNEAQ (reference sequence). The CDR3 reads CASSRDRGTGRDYGYTF. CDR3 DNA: TGTGCCAGCAGCCGGGACAGGGGGACGGGTAGGGACTATGGCTACACCTTC.

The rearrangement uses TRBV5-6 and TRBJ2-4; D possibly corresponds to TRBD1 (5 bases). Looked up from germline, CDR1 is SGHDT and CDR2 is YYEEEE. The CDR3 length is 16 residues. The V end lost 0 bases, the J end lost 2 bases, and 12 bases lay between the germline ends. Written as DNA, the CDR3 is TGTGCCAGCAGCTTGGATCCAGGGCGTACCAAAAACATTCAGTACTTC. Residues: CASSLDPGRTKNIQYF.

The CDR3 DNA sequence: TGTGCCAGCGGTCGGGGATTGAACACTGAAGCTTTCTTT. Its translation: CASGRGLNTEAFF. This chain uses TRBV28 with TRBJ1-1; D is undetermined. The V gene's germline CDR1 is MDHEN and CDR2 SYDVKM. V shed 8 bases and J shed 0 bases, with 10 bases lying between them. The length of the CDR3 is 13 residues.

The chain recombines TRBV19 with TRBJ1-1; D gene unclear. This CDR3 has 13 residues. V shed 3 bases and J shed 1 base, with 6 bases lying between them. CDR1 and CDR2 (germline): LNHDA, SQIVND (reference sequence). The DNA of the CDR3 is TGTGCCAGTAGTATTTTGAAGAACACTGAAGCTTTCTTT. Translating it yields CASSILKNTEAFF.

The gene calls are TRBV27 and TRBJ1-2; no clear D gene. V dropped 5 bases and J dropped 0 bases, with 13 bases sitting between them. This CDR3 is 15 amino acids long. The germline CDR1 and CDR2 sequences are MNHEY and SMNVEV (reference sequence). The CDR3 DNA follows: TGTGCCAGCAGTCCGAGAGGGAATCCTAACTATGGCTACACCTTC. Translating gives CASSPRGNPNYGYTF.

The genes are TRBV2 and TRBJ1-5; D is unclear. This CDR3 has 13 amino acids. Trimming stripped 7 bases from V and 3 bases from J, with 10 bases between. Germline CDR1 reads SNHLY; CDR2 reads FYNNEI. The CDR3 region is CASTGRNNQPQHF. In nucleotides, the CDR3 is TGTGCCAGCACCGGACGGAACAATCAGCCCCAGCATTTT.

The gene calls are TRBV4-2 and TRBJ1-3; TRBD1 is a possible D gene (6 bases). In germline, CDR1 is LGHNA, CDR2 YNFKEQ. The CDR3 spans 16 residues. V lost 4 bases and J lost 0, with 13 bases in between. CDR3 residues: CASSLTDRHSGNTIYF. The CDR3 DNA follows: TGTGCCAGCAGCCTAACGGACAGACACTCTGGAAACACCATATATTTT.

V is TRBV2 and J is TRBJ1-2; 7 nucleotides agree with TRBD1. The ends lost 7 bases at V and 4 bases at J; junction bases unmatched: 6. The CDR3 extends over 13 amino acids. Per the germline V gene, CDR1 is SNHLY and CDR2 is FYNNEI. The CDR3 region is CASNTGVAYGYTF. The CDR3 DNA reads TGTGCCAGCAACACAGGGGTTGCCTATGGCTACACCTTC. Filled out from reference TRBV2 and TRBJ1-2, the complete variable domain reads EPEVTQTPSHQVTQMGQEVILRCVPISNHLYFYWYRQILGQKVEFLVSFYNNEISEKSEIFDDQFSVERPDGSNFTLKIRSTKLEDSAMYFCASNTGVAYGYTFGSGTRLTVV.

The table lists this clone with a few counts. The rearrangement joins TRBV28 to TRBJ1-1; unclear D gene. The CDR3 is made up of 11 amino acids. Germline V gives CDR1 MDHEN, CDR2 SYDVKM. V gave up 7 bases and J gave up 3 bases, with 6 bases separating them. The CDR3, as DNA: TGTGCCAGCAAGCGATACACTGAAGCTTTCTTT. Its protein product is CASKRYTEAFF.

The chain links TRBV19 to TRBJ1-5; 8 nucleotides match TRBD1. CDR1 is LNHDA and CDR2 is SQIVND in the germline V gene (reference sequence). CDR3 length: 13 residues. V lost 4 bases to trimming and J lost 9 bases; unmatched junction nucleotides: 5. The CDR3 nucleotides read TGTGCCAGTAGTACAGACAGGGGTAGGCCCCAGCATTTT. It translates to CASSTDRGRPQHF.

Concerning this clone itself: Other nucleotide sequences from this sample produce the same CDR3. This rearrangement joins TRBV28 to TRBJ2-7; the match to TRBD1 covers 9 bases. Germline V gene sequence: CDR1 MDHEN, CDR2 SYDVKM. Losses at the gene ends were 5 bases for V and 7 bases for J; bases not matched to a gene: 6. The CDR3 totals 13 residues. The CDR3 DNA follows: TGTGCCAGCAGTCCGGGACAGGGTGGGGAGCAGTACTTC. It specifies CASSPGQGGEQYF.

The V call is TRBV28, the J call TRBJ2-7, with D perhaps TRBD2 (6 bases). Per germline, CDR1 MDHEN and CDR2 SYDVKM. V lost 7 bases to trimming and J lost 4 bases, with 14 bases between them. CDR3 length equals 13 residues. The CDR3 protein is CASTRGRGYEQYF. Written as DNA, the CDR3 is TGTGCCAGCACCCGGGGGAGAGGGTACGAGCAGTACTTC.

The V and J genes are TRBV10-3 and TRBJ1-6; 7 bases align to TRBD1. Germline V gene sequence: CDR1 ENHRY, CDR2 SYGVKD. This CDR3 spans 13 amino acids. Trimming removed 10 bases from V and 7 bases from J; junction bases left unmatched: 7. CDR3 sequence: CATKGTANSPLHF. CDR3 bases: TGTGCCACCAAGGGGACAGCCAATTCACCCCTCCACTTT.

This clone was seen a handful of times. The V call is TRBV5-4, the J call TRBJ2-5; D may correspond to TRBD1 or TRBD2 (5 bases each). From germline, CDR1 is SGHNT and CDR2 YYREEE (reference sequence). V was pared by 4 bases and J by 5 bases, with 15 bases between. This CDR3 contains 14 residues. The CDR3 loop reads CASSPEQGGETQYF. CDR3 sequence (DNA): TGTGCCAGCAGCCCCGAGCAGGGCGGGGAGACCCAGTACTTC.

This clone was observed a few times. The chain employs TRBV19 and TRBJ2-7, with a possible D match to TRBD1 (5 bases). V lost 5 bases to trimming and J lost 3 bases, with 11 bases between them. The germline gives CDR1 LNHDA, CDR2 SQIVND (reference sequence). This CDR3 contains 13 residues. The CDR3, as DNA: TGTGCCAGTAGTCCAGGGTGGATCTACGAGCAGTACGTC. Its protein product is CASSPGWIYEQYV.

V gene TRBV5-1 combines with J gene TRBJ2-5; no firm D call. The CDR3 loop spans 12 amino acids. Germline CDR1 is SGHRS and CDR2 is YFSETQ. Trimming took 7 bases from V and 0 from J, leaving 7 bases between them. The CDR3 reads CASGPYQETQYF. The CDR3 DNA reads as TGCGCCAGCGGGCCCTACCAAGAGACCCAGTACTTC.

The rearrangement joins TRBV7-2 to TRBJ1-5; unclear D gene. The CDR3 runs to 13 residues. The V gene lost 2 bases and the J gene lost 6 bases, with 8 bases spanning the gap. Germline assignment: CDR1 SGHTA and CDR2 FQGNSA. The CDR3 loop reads CASSLSRSQPQHF. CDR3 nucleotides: TGTGCCAGCAGCTTATCCCGTAGTCAGCCCCAGCATTTT.

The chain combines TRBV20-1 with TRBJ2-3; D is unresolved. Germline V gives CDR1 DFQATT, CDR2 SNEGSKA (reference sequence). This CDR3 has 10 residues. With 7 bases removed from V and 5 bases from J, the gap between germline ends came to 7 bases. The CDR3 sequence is CSGREDTQYF. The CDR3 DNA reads TGCAGTGGAAGGGAAGATACGCAGTATTTT.